This T cell receptor beta chain came from a study of T cells after yellow fever vaccination. Whole-study context: The SMART-Seq v4 Ultra Low Input method served to prepare the low-cell-number fractions.

Study observations and caveats: Clones that expanded after primary vaccination mostly reappeared after the booster (roughly 95% CD4, 88% CD8).

As TCR cDNA was made by 5'RACE template switching, a universal primer site and UMIs were added. TCRdb reprocessed the 5' RACE reads with MiXCR, giving one entry per CDR3 protein. The data show hundreds of thousands of distinct CDR3 sequences, 9% to 15% seen once. V was trimmed by 4 bases and J by 0 bases, leaving 17 bases between them. In germline, CDR1 is SGHRS, CDR2 YFSETQ. The CDR3 is made up of 16 amino acids. The table lists this clonotype with a few counts. Its specificity is unknown. The genes are TRBV5-1 and TRBJ2-7; D may be TRBD1 (6 bases). Source: PBMCs, taken on the day of the yellow fever booster vaccination. This sequence was found in a man younger than 40 who received the YFV17D yellow fever vaccine. CDR3 loop: CASSTRTAKSSYEQYF. In DNA, the CDR3 is TGCGCCAGCAGCACCAGGACAGCTAAGAGCTCCTACGAGCAGTACTTC.